This section outlines one T cell receptor beta chain sequence together with its context. Measured with immunoSEQ multiplex PCR; TCRdb has only the in-frame clones, and not every one. The top ten clones hold about 9.5% of a sample with about 47,000 clones, about four fifths of them seen once. CDR3 length equals 15 residues. CDR1 MNHEY and CDR2 SMNVEV come from the germline V gene (reference sequence). Trimming shortened V by 1 base and J by 6 bases, and 13 bases separated the two germline ends. The sample is drawn from a study of control samples from healthy donors and cancer patients. This rearrangement joins TRBV27 to TRBJ1-5; a weak D match, TRBD1 (5 bases). The clonotype originates from an older man in good health. Sequenced sample: blood. The CDR3, as DNA: TGTGCCAGCAGTTTATACAACACAGGCGGTCAGCCCCAGCATTTT. Its translation: CASSLYNTGGQPQHF.